This entry lists 10 T cell receptor beta chains sequenced from one sample in a study of control samples from healthy donors and cancer patients (TCRdb year 2020). The library was generated by the immunoSEQ multiplex PCR assay. Here the immuneACCESS table is served through TCRdb, limited to in-frame sequences with V and J called. Missing clones are a known gap in these copies; in checked studies unresolved V genes cover under half, and the rest lacks a known reason. Here the sample has about 110,000 clones; roughly 90% occur a single time. Of the sample, around 17% is held by the ten largest clones. The sequenced sample consisted of blood. These receptors all come from a woman aged 45-60 years in good health.

The chain links TRBV11-2 to TRBJ2-2, with TRBD2 matching 9 bases. CDR3 length: 17 residues. The ends lost 3 bases at V and 9 bases at J; junction bases unmatched: 14. Germline V gene lookup returns CDR1 SGHAT and CDR2 FQNNGV. The CDR3 spells CASSLYSSGGPFWELFF. CDR3 DNA sequence: TGTGCCAGCAGCTTGTACTCCAGCGGGGGGCCTTTCTGGGAGCTGTTTTTT.

The rearrangement joins TRBV9 to TRBJ1-2; no clear D. Trimming took 1 base from V and 4 from J, leaving 8 bases between them. The CDR3 has 13 residues. CDR1 is SGDLS and CDR2 is YYNGEE in the germline V gene. The CDR3 DNA sequence: TGTGCCAGCAGCGTAAACACAGTCTATGGCTACACCTTC. Protein: CASSVNTVYGYTF.

This rearrangement joins TRBV7-3 to TRBJ2-2, with 10 nucleotides matching TRBD2. Germline loops: CDR1 SGHTA, CDR2 FQGTGA. The length of the CDR3 is 15 residues. The V segment lost 2 bases and the J segment 4 bases; nucleotides outside the gene matches: 1. The DNA for the CDR3 is TGTGCCAGCAGCTTAGCTAGCGGGAGCACCGGGGAGCTGTTTTTT. Translating it yields CASSLASGSTGELFF.

The chain uses TRBV30 and TRBJ1-1; unclear D gene. The germline V and J ends were trimmed by 5 bases and 3 bases, with 7 bases remaining between them. The CDR3 consists of 11 residues. Germline V gene data show CDR1 as GTSNPN and CDR2 as SVGIG (reference sequence). This chain's CDR3 is CAWSLHTEAFF. The CDR3 DNA is TGTGCCTGGTCCCTTCACACTGAAGCTTTCTTT.

The chain employs TRBV7-8 and TRBJ2-3; D gene unclear. The CDR3 has 13 amino acids. CDR1 and CDR2 (germline): SGHVS, FQNEAQ. V was trimmed by 0 bases and J by 4 bases, leaving 5 bases between them. The CDR3 DNA is TGTGCCAGCAGCTTAGCGTCGGCAGATACGCAGTATTTT. Translation gives CASSLASADTQYF.

The chain links TRBV23-1 to TRBJ1-6; 8 bases align to TRBD1. TRBV23-1 is an ORF, with its function uncertain. The ends lost 3 bases at V and 5 bases at J; junction bases unmatched: 6. This CDR3 is built from 16 residues. Written as DNA, the CDR3 is TGCGCCAGCAGTCAGACTGGACAGGGTCATAATTCACCCCTCCACTTT. Residues: CASSQTGQGHNSPLHF.

The rearrangement joins TRBV27 to TRBJ2-1, with TRBD2 matching over 9 bases. The CDR3 extends over 18 amino acids. Trimming cost V 3 bases and J 2 bases; bases outside gene matches: 11. The V gene's germline CDR1 is MNHEY and CDR2 SMNVEV (reference sequence). CDR3 nucleotides: TGTGCCAGCAGTTTTATTAGTAGCGGGGGTGTAACCTACAATGAGCAGTTCTTC. This sequence encodes CASSFISSGGVTYNEQFF.

The chain combines TRBV30 with TRBJ1-1, with D perhaps TRBD1 (6 bases). The CDR3 spans 13 residues. CDR1 GTSNPN and CDR2 SVGIG come from the germline V gene (reference sequence). V lost 3 bases and J lost 8, with 16 bases in between. The CDR3 is CAWRSGGRNEAFF. For the CDR3, the DNA is TGTGCCTGGAGATCTGGGGGGCGAAACGAAGCTTTCTTT.

J is TRBJ2-3 and V is TRBV24-1, with 9 positions matching TRBD2. The CDR3 consists of 15 residues. V was clipped by 8 bases and J by 6 bases; unmatched bases: 11. Germline CDR1 KGHDR, CDR2 SFDVKD. The CDR3 DNA reads as TGTGCCACCAACGACCCAGCGGGGGGCTCTGATACGCAGTATTTT. Translation: CATNDPAGGSDTQYF.

The chain combines TRBV5-4 with TRBJ2-7, with 9 bases fitting TRBD1. CDR1 is SGHNT and CDR2 is YYREEE in the germline V gene (reference sequence). The ends lost 4 bases at V and 1 base at J; junction bases unmatched: 6. The length of the CDR3 is 15 residues. CDR3 region: CASSRTGAGSYEQYF. The CDR3 nucleotides are TGTGCCAGCAGCCGGACAGGGGCCGGATCCTACGAGCAGTACTTC.